The T cell receptor (beta chain) described here comes from a study of blood T cells in healthy people across ages. A sample-barcoded 5' primer and a J-beta primer mix were used in a second PCR of roughly 7 to 11 cycles. MiXCR, run by TCRdb on the 5' RACE reads, gives a single entry per CDR3 protein. The sample includes about 2 million distinct CDR3 sequences, 40% to 55% of them seen just once. Germline CDR1 and CDR2: SGHTA and FQGTGA. Trimming stripped 2 bases from V and 1 base from J, with 10 bases between. This CDR3 region has 15 residues. There were healthy Caucasian individuals from Russia, aged about 6 to 100, serving as donors.

The chain carries TRBV7-3 and TRBJ2-3, with a possible D match to TRBD2 (6 bases). This receptor was obtained from a woman in her thirties or forties in good health. Sequenced sample: blood. The CDR3 DNA sequence: TGTGCCAGCAGCTTACCCAGGGAGGGCACAGATACGCAGTATTTT. Its translation: CASSLPREGTDTQYF. Complete variable domain (other parts from reference TRBV7-3 and TRBJ2-3): GAGVSQTPSNKVTEKGKYVELRCDPISGHTALYWYRQSLGQGPEFLIYFQGTGAADDSGLPNDRFFAVRPEGSVSTLKIQRTERGDSAVYLCASSLPREGTDTQYFGPGTRLTVL.